This is a list of T cell receptor beta chains from one sample in a study of human T cells and chemical hapten exposure. TCRdb passed the RACE reads through MiXCR, listing each CDR3 protein once. This repertoire shows 100,000 to 150,000 distinct CDR3 sequences, more than 7.5% found once; its top ten account for 1.5% to 2%. Material: whole blood. Every receptor here comes from a male donor in good health. Some clones in this sample may be carry-over from other donors' samples. CDR3s include the opening cysteine and the closing phenylalanine or tryptophan. Each record gives: V gene, D gene, J gene, CDR3 protein. The D gene is left open where the match is weak.

V: TRBV10-3
D: .
J: TRBJ2-5
CDR3: CAISESTGSFSQETQYF

V: TRBV7-8
D: .
J: TRBJ1-5
CDR3: CASSNRDDGEGGNQPQHF

V: TRBV19
D: .
J: TRBJ2-4
CDR3: CASSPRPTADLAKNIQYF

V: TRBV19
D: .
J: TRBJ2-7
CDR3: CASSITLRASYEQYF

V: TRBV12-2
D: .
J: TRBJ2-2
CDR3: CASREPGTSHGELFF

V: TRBV5-1
D: .
J: TRBJ2-5
CDR3: CASSGEAEFKF

V: TRBV12-5
D: TRBD1
J: TRBJ1-2
CDR3: CASGLSPGQGANYGYTF

V: TRBV4-3
D: TRBD1
J: TRBJ2-6
CDR3: CASSQKTGAEANVLTF

V: TRBV20-1
D: .
J: TRBJ1-5
CDR3: CSASVGTEYSNQPQHF

V: TRBV19
D: .
J: TRBJ1-3
CDR3: CASSPTRVLGNTIYF

V: TRBV5-6
D: TRBD1
J: TRBJ1-4
CDR3: CASSFSGNRGNEKLFF

V: TRBV7-9
D: .
J: TRBJ1-1
CDR3: CASGGGTEAFF

V: TRBV3-1
D: TRBD2
J: TRBJ2-6
CDR3: CASSPGTSGGTGANVLTF

V: TRBV27
D: .
J: TRBJ2-3
CDR3: CASSFGGQIADTQYF

V: TRBV20-1
D: TRBD2
J: TRBJ2-4
CDR3: CSASRTSINIQYF

V: TRBV7-6
D: TRBD2
J: TRBJ2-7
CDR3: CASSPWTSGAYEQYF